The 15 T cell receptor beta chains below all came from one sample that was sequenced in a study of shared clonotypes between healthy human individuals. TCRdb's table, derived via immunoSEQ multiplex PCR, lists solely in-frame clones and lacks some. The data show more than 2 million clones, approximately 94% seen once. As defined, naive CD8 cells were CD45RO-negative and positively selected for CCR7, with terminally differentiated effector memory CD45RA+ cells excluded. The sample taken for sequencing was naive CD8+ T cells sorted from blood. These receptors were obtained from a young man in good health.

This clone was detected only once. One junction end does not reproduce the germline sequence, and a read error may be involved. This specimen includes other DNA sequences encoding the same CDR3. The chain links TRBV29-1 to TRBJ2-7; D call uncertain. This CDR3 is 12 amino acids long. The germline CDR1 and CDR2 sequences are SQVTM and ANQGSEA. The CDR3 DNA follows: TGCAGCGTGGAAGGACGGAACTACGAGCAGTACTTC. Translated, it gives CSVEGRNYEQYF.

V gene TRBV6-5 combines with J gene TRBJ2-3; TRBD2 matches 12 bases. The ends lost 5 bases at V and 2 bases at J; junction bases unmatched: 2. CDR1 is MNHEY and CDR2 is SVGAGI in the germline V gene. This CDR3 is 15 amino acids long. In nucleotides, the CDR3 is TGTGCCAGCAGTCGGACTAGCGGGATCACAGATACGCAGTATTTT. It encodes CASSRTSGITDTQYF.

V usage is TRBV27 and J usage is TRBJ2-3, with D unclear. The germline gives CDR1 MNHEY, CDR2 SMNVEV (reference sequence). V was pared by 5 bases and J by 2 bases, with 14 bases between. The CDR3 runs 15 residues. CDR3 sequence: CASSPPRLTTDTQYF. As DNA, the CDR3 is TGTGCCAGCAGTCCTCCGCGGCTCACCACAGATACGCAGTATTTT.

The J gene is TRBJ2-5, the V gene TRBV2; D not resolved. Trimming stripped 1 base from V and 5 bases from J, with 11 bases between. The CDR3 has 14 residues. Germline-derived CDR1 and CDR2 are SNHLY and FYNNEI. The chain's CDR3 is CASSEGAAWETQYF. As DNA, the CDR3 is TGTGCCAGCAGTGAAGGGGCAGCTTGGGAGACCCAGTACTTC. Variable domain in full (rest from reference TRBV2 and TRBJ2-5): EPEVTQTPSHQVTQMGQEVILRCVPISNHLYFYWYRQILGQKVEFLVSFYNNEISEKSEIFDDQFSVERPDGSNFTLKIRSTKLEDSAMYFCASSEGAAWETQYFGPGTRLLVL.

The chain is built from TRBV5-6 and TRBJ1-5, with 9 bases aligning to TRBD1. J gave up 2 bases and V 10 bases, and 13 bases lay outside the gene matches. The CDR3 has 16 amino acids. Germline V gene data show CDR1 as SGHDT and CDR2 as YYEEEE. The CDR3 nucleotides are TGTGCCGGATTAACAGGGGGCGATTTAGGCAATCAGCCCCAGCATTTT. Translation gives CAGLTGGDLGNQPQHF.

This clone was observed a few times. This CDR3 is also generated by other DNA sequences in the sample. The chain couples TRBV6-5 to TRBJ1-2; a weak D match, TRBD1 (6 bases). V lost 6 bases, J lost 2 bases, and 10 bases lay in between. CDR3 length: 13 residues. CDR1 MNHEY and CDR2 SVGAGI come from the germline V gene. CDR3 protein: CASRKDSNYGYTF. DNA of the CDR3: TGTGCCAGCAGAAAGGACAGCAACTATGGCTACACCTTC.

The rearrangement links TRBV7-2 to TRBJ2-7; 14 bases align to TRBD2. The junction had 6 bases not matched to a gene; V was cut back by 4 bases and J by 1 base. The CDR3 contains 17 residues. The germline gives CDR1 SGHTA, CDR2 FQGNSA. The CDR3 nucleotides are TGTGCCAGCAGCTCTGGACTAGCGGGGGGCCTATCCTACGAGCAGTACTTC. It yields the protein CASSSGLAGGLSYEQYF.

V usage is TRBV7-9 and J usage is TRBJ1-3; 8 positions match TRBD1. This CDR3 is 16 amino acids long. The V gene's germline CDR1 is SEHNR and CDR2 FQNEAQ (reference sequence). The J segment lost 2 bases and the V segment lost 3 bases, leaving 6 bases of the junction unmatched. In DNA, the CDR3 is TGTGCCAGCAGCTTGACAGGACAGGGCCCTGGAAACACCATATATTTT. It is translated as CASSLTGQGPGNTIYF.

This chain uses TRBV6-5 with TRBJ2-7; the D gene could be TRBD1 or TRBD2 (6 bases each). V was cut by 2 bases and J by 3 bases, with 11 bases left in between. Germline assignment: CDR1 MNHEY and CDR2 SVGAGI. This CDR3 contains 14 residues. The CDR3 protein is CASSYTGTYYEQYF. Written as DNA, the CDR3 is TGTGCCAGCAGTTACACAGGGACTTACTACGAGCAGTACTTC.

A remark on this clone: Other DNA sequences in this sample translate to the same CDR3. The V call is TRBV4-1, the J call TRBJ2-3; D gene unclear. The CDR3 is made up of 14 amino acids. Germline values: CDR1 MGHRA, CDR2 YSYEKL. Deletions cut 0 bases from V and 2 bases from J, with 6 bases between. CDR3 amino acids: CASSQDPATDTQYF. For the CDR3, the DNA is TGCGCCAGCAGCCAAGATCCAGCCACAGATACGCAGTATTTT.

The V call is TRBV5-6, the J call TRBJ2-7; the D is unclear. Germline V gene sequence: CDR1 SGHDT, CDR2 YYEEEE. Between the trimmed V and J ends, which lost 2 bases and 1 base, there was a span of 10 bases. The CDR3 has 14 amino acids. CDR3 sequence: CASSFGAESYEQYF. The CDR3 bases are TGTGCCAGCAGCTTCGGTGCAGAATCCTACGAGCAGTACTTC.

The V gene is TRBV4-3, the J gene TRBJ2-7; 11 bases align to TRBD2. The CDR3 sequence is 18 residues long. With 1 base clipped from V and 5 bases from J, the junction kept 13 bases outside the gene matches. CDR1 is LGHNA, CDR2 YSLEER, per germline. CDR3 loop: CASSQGEDFTSGRHEQYF. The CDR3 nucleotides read TGCGCCAGCAGCCAAGGTGAGGACTTTACTAGCGGGAGACACGAGCAGTACTTC.

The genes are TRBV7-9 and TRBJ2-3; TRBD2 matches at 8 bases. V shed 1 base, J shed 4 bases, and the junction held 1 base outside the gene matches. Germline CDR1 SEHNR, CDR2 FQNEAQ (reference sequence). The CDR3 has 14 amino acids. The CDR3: CASSLGSGADTQYF. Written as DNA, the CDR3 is TGTGCCAGCAGCTTAGGTAGCGGGGCAGATACGCAGTATTTT.

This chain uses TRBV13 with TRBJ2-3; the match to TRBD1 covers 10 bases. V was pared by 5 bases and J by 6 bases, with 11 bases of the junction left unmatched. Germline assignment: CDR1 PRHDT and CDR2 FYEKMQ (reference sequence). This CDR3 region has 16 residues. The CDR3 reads CASSPRDRGTWDTQYF. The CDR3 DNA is TGTGCCAGCAGCCCCCGGGACAGGGGCACATGGGATACGCAGTATTTT.

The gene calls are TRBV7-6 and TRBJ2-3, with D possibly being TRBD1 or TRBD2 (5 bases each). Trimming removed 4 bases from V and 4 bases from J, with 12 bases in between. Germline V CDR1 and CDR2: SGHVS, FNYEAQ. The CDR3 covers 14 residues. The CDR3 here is CASSWGEGADTQYF. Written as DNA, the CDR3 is TGTGCCAGCAGCTGGGGAGAAGGGGCAGATACGCAGTATTTT.